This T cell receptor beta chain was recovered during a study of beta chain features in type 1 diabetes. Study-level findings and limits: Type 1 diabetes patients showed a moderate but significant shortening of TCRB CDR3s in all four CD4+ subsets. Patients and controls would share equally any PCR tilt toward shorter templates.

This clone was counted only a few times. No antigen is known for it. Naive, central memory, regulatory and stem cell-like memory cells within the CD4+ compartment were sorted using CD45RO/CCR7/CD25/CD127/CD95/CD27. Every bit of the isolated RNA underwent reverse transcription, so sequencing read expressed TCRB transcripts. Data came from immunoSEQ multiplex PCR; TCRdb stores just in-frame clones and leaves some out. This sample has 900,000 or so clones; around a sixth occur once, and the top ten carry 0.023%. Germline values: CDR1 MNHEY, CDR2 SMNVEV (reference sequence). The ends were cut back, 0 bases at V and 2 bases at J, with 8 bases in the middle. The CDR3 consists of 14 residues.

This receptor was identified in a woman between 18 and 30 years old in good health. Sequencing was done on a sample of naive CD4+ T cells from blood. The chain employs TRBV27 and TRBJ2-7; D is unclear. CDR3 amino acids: CASSLSLNTYEQYF. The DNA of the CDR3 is TGTGCCAGCAGTTTATCGCTGAATACCTACGAGCAGTACTTC.